The 28 T cell receptor beta chains reported below all come from one sample, sequenced in a study of T-cell memory formation after mild COVID-19. TCRdb redid the calling of the 5' RACE reads with MiXCR, one entry per CDR3 protein. The sample yields around 110,000 distinct CDR3 sequences, approximately 15% seen once. The material sequenced was PBMCs or a T cell subset sorted from them (not recorded which). The receptor source for this set is a young man who had mild COVID-19 (a few samples of this study predate the infection). Cell type and time point are not known.

This clonotype was observed many times. The V call is TRBV5-1, the J call TRBJ2-1, with D possibly matching TRBD1 (5 bases). Looked up from germline, CDR1 is SGHRS and CDR2 is YFSETQ. The CDR3 covers 14 residues. The V end was cut by 1 base, the J end by 2 bases, with 7 bases between. As DNA, the CDR3 is TGCGCCAGCAGCTTGTGGGGCCCCTACAATGAGCAGTTCTTC. Translation gives CASSLWGPYNEQFF. Filled out from reference TRBV5-1 and TRBJ2-1, the complete variable domain reads KAGVTQTPRYLIKTRGQQVTLSCSPISGHRSVSWYQQTPGQGLQFLFEYFSETQRNKGNFPGRFSGRQFSNSRSEMNVSTLELGDSALYLCASSLWGPYNEQFFGPGTRLTVL.

V gene TRBV10-3 combines with J gene TRBJ2-3, with D possibly being TRBD1 or TRBD2 (6 bases each). V dropped 4 bases and J dropped 3 bases, with 17 bases sitting between them. Germline V lookup: CDR1 ENHRY, CDR2 SYGVKD. The length of the CDR3 is 16 residues. CDR3 residues: CAISGQVQGRTDTQYF. The CDR3 DNA is TGTGCCATCAGTGGGCAGGTGCAGGGGAGGACAGATACGCAGTATTTT.

This clonotype has ten or more counts. The V and J genes are TRBV6-5 and TRBJ1-1; D not resolved. In germline, CDR1 is MNHEY, CDR2 SVGAGI. V lost 4 bases, J lost 7 bases, and 10 bases lay in between. The CDR3 is 12 residues long. CDR3 amino acids: CASSSGKLEAFF. The CDR3 DNA reads TGTGCCAGCAGTTCCGGCAAGCTTGAAGCTTTCTTT.

This clonotype was seen a handful of times. The J gene is TRBJ2-7, the V gene TRBV6-2 or TRBV6-3, with 7 bases matching TRBD1. Germline trimming cut 5 bases from V and 3 bases from J; bases unmatched to any gene: 4. This CDR3 contains 13 residues. Germline V lookup: CDR1 MNHEY, CDR2 SVGEGT. In DNA form, the CDR3 reads TGTGCCAGCAGTGTGGGACAGCTCTACGAGCAGTACTTC. Amino acids: CASSVGQLYEQYF.

Only a few counts were recorded for this clonotype. V usage is TRBV4-1 and J usage is TRBJ2-1, with 9 bases lining up with TRBD1. The germline V gene encodes CDR1 MGHRA and CDR2 YSYEKL. After removal of 1 base from V and 9 bases from J, the junction contained 7 bases not matched to a gene. The CDR3 has 15 residues. The DNA of the CDR3 is TGCGCCAGCAGCCAAGTGGGACAGGGCTCCAGTGAGCAGTTCTTC. Encoded protein: CASSQVGQGSSEQFF.

This chain connects TRBV7-9 to TRBJ1-6; D not resolved. The V end was cut by 1 base, the J end by 10 bases, with 11 bases between. CDR3 length: 14 residues. CDR1 SEHNR and CDR2 FQNEAQ come from the germline V gene (reference sequence). The CDR3 nucleotides are TGTGCCAGCAGCTTAGGCCCGGGGAAATCACCCCTCCACTTT. Translating it yields CASSLGPGKSPLHF.

V usage is TRBV27 and J usage is TRBJ2-7; no reliable D call. The germline V gene has CDR1 MNHEY and CDR2 SMNVEV (reference sequence). Deletions cut 3 bases from V and 1 base from J, with 13 bases between. This CDR3 is built from 15 residues. CDR3 bases: TGTGCCAGCAGTTTGATGGCTGACTCTTCCTACGAGCAGTACTTC. Protein product: CASSLMADSSYEQYF.

In this sample, this clonotype turned up a few times. The rearrangement links TRBV6-2 or TRBV6-3 to TRBJ2-5; 9 bases are a match to TRBD2. Per the germline V gene, CDR1 is MNHEY and CDR2 is SVGEGT. CDR3 length: 15 residues. V shed 2 bases and J 5 bases; nucleotides not matched to a gene: 6. CDR3 protein: CASSYPRGGRETQYF. DNA of the CDR3: TGTGCCAGCAGTTACCCGCGGGGGGGCCGCGAGACCCAGTACTTC.

This clonotype was counted only a few times. The chain couples TRBV18 to TRBJ2-5, with TRBD2 as a possible D gene (6 bases). V gave up 6 bases and J gave up 3 bases, with 17 bases separating them. Germline V gene lookup returns CDR1 KGHSH and CDR2 LQKENI. The CDR3 loop spans 15 amino acids. This CDR3 is CASSEGGRREETQYF. The DNA of the CDR3 is TGTGCCAGCTCGGAGGGCGGTCGGAGAGAAGAGACCCAGTACTTC.

This clonotype appeared many times. The chain carries TRBV12-3 or TRBV12-4 and TRBJ1-5, with D perhaps TRBD1 (5 bases). With 8 bases removed from V and 7 bases from J, the gap between germline ends came to 12 bases. The CDR3 runs to 12 residues. The CDR3 DNA follows: TGTGCCAGCGGGGGGTCAGGGCAGCCCCAGCATTTT. Encoded protein: CASGGSGQPQHF.

Only a few counts were recorded for this clonotype. This rearrangement joins TRBV4-1 to TRBJ2-1; TRBD1 aligns across 7 bases. CDR1 is MGHRA, CDR2 YSYEKL, per germline. The CDR3 has 15 residues. Germline trimming cut 2 bases from V and 4 bases from J; bases unmatched to any gene: 5. CDR3 in amino acids: CASSQRQGVYNEQFF. As DNA, the CDR3 is TGCGCCAGCAGCCAAAGACAGGGTGTATACAATGAGCAGTTCTTC.

This clonotype has just a few counts. This chain links TRBV7-9 with TRBJ2-2; TRBD1 matches at 10 bases. Germline CDR1 is SEHNR and CDR2 is FQNEAQ (reference sequence). This CDR3 has 16 amino acids. Germline trimming cut 1 base from V and 10 bases from J; bases unmatched to any gene: 9. The CDR3: CASSLVGTGDMKELFF. The CDR3 DNA sequence: TGTGCCAGCAGCTTAGTCGGGACAGGGGATATGAAGGAGCTGTTTTTT.

This clonotype was counted between two and nine times. This chain connects TRBV12-3 or TRBV12-4 to TRBJ2-2; 10 bases are shared with TRBD1. The CDR3 runs to 17 residues. V was clipped by 6 bases and J by 6 bases; unmatched bases: 13. The CDR3 loop reads CASSRTGTGDVSGELFF. The CDR3 DNA sequence: TGTGCCAGCAGCCGCACCGGGACAGGGGACGTCTCCGGGGAGCTGTTTTTT.

The gene calls are TRBV12-3 or TRBV12-4 and TRBJ1-6; TRBD1 aligns across 7 bases. V dropped 10 bases and J dropped 5; count of bases not matched to a gene: 8. There are 14 residues in the CDR3. The CDR3 here is CATQGTADNSPLHF. DNA for the CDR3: TGTGCCACCCAGGGGACAGCGGATAATTCACCCCTCCACTTT.

The chain carries TRBV6-2 or TRBV6-3 and TRBJ2-2; D is uncertain. This CDR3 has 12 amino acids. The germline CDR1 and CDR2 sequences are MNHEY and SVGEGT. V lost 1 base, J lost 6 bases, and 3 bases lay in between. The CDR3 sequence: CASSYLPGELFF. The CDR3 DNA is TGTGCCAGCAGTTACTTGCCCGGGGAGCTGTTTTTT.

The genes are TRBV6-5 and TRBJ1-2; no clear D. Trimming took 0 bases from V and 7 from J, leaving 6 bases between them. Germline loops: CDR1 MNHEY, CDR2 SVGAGI. This CDR3 is built from 12 residues. The CDR3 spells CASSYSGIGYTF. The CDR3 bases are TGTGCCAGCAGTTACTCAGGGATTGGCTACACCTTC.

This chain connects TRBV20-1 to TRBJ2-3; 7 bases map to TRBD2. The CDR3 is 15 residues long. Germline-derived CDR1 and CDR2 are DFQATT and SNEGSKA (reference sequence). The ends lost 0 bases at V and 3 bases at J; junction bases unmatched: 6. This CDR3 is CSARDGGVGTDTQYF. The CDR3 DNA is TGCAGTGCTAGAGATGGGGGGGTGGGAACAGATACGCAGTATTTT.

In its sample, this clonotype was seen a few times. The chain carries TRBV28 and TRBJ2-7; D may be TRBD2 (5 bases). The germline V gene has CDR1 MDHEN and CDR2 SYDVKM. V dropped 6 bases and J dropped 3 bases, with 24 bases sitting between them. The CDR3 is 17 residues long. CDR3 region: CASSSYTLGLAGYEQYV. CDR3 DNA sequence: TGTGCCAGCAGCTCATACACATTGGGGTTGGCGGGCTACGAGCAGTACGTC.

Notes on this clonotype: One end of the junction varies from germline; a read error may be responsible. The J gene is TRBJ2-5, the V gene TRBV2; D not resolved. Looked up from germline, CDR1 is SNHLY and CDR2 is FYNNEI. The CDR3 runs to 14 residues. CDR3 in DNA: TGTGCCAGCACTGAAGTGGGCGCCCAAGAGACCCAGTACTTC. It specifies CASTEVGAQETQYF.

The chain employs TRBV3-1 and TRBJ2-2; 8 bases are shared with TRBD2. CDR1 LGHDT and CDR2 YNNKEL come from the germline V gene (reference sequence). V lost 5 bases, J lost 7 bases, and 0 bases stayed unmatched. The CDR3 loop spans 12 amino acids. The CDR3 DNA is TGTGCCAGCAGCACTAGCGGCGGGGAGCTGTTTTTT. This encodes CASSTSGGELFF.

A few counts support this clonotype. J is TRBJ2-7 and V is TRBV20-1, with a possible D match to TRBD2 (7 bases). This CDR3 is 13 amino acids long. Germline CDR1 reads DFQATT; CDR2 reads SNEGSKA (reference sequence). Trimming shortened V by 6 bases and J by 1 base, and 13 bases separated the two germline ends. The CDR3 here is CSAKRGGSYEQYV. The CDR3 nucleotides are TGCAGTGCCAAGAGGGGGGGATCCTACGAGCAGTACGTC.

This clonotype has more than one count but fewer than ten. The chain couples TRBV11-2 to TRBJ2-7, with D possibly being TRBD2 (6 bases). Germline loops: CDR1 SGHAT, CDR2 FQNNGV. V dropped 5 bases and J dropped 4 bases, with 15 bases sitting between them. The CDR3 spans 14 residues. The CDR3 DNA is TGTGCCAGCAGCCCCGGGCGGGGAGCGTACGAGCAGTACTTC. It specifies CASSPGRGAYEQYF.

This clonotype has ten or more counts. The CDR3 DNA reads TGCGCCAGCAGCTCCAGGGGGGCCGACAACACTGAAGCTTTCTTT. Amino acid sequence: CASSSRGADNTEAFF. The V call is TRBV5-1, the J call TRBJ1-1, with 7 nucleotides matching TRBD1. Germline CDR1 and CDR2: SGHRS and YFSETQ. CDR3 length: 15 amino acids. V shed 3 bases, J shed 2 bases, and the junction held 7 bases outside the gene matches.

This clonotype was seen ten or more times. This chain connects TRBV2 to TRBJ2-3; 10 bases line up with TRBD2. Losses at the gene ends were 2 bases for V and 7 bases for J; bases not matched to a gene: 9. Germline assignment: CDR1 SNHLY and CDR2 FYNNEI. This CDR3 region has 16 residues. This CDR3 reads CASSESPSGGAYTQYF. As DNA, the CDR3 is TGTGCCAGCAGTGAATCCCCCAGCGGGGGGGCGTATACGCAGTATTTT. The full variable domain, rest sourced from reference TRBV2 and TRBJ2-3, is EPEVTQTPSHQVTQMGQEVILRCVPISNHLYFYWYRQILGQKVEFLVSFYNNEISEKSEIFDDQFSVERPDGSNFTLKIRSTKLEDSAMYFCASSESPSGGAYTQYFGPGTRLTVL.

This clonotype showed up just a few times. The V call is TRBV7-2, the J call TRBJ2-1, with 12 bases identical to TRBD2. The V gene end was trimmed by 3 bases and the J gene end by 4 bases; junction bases not matched to a gene: 4. This CDR3 has 16 residues. Germline-derived CDR1 and CDR2 are SGHTA and FQGNSA. The CDR3 coding sequence is TGTGCCAGCAGCTTTCACACTAGCGGGGGGTACAATGAGCAGTTCTTC. It translates to CASSFHTSGGYNEQFF.

The chain uses TRBV7-6 and TRBJ2-7; no clear D gene. V was shortened by 2 bases and J by 0 bases, with 11 bases between the two germline ends. CDR3 length: 15 amino acids. Germline CDR1 reads SGHVS; CDR2 reads FNYEAQ. The CDR3, as DNA: TGTGCCAGCAGCTTATTTTCCGACGGCTCCTACGAGCAGTACTTC. This translates into CASSLFSDGSYEQYF.

This clonotype showed up just a few times. The rearrangement joins TRBV4-3 to TRBJ2-1; D uncertain. The germline gives CDR1 LGHNA, CDR2 YSLEER. The CDR3 is 15 residues long. V was pared by 0 bases and J by 0 bases, with 6 bases between. The CDR3 bases are TGCGCCAGCAGCCAAGATAAGGTCTCCTACAATGAGCAGTTCTTC. Encoded protein: CASSQDKVSYNEQFF.

This rearrangement joins TRBV15 to TRBJ2-7; 7 nucleotides match TRBD1. The CDR3 contains 14 residues. Germline lookup yields CDR1 LNHNV and CDR2 YYDKDF (reference sequence). V dropped 3 bases and J dropped 0; count of bases not matched to a gene: 2. This CDR3 is CATSSRDSSYEQYF. The CDR3 DNA reads TGTGCCACCAGCAGCCGGGACAGCTCCTACGAGCAGTACTTC.